The rows below give T cell receptor beta chains drawn from one sample of a study of blood T cells in healthy people across ages. TCRdb used MiXCR to reprocess the 5' RACE reads, holding one entry per CDR3 protein. The sample lists around 800,000 distinct CDR3 sequences; 46% were seen once. Source material: blood. Receptors originate from a man aged 80 or over in good health. Each CDR3 is given with its conserved first and last residue. The D gene is left open where the match is weak. For some rows the clone size is stated as once, few or many, or as a class when expanded; others skip it.

v_call: TRBV6-2/TRBV6-3
d_call: -
j_call: TRBJ2-5
clone_size: -
cdr3_aa: CASSTTAPGPSWETQYF
cdr3_nt: TGTGCCAGCAGTACAACCGCTCCGGGGCCCTCCTGGGAGACCCAGTACTTC

v_call: TRBV7-3
d_call: -
j_call: TRBJ1-6
clone_size: few
cdr3_aa: CASSLNGGENNSPLHF
cdr3_nt: TGTGCCAGCAGCCTCAACGGGGGGGAGAATAATTCACCCCTCCACTTT

v_call: TRBV9
d_call: -
j_call: TRBJ2-7
clone_size: -
cdr3_aa: CASSVMGARTAYNEQYF
cdr3_nt: TGTGCCAGCAGCGTAATGGGGGCGAGGACTGCCTACAATGAGCAGTACTTC

v_call: TRBV2
d_call: TRBD2
j_call: TRBJ2-7
clone_size: few
cdr3_aa: CASGKSGSSYNEQYF
cdr3_nt: TGTGCCAGCGGAAAGAGCGGGAGCTCCTACAATGAGCAGTACTTC

v_call: TRBV30
d_call: -
j_call: TRBJ2-7
clone_size: -
cdr3_aa: CAWSGTLYEQYF
cdr3_nt: TGTGCCTGGTCTGGGACTCTCTACGAGCAGTACTTC

v_call: TRBV29-1
d_call: -
j_call: TRBJ2-7
clone_size: -
cdr3_aa: CSGRRGTEQYF
cdr3_nt: TGCAGCGGGAGACGGGGAACGGAGCAGTACTTC

v_call: TRBV7-3
d_call: -
j_call: TRBJ2-1
clone_size: -
cdr3_aa: CASSVGDSYNEQFF
cdr3_nt: TGTGCCAGCAGCGTAGGAGACAGTTACAATGAGCAGTTCTTC

v_call: TRBV3-1
d_call: TRBD2
j_call: TRBJ2-3
clone_size: -
cdr3_aa: CASRYGLAGGKRDTDTQYF
cdr3_nt: TGTGCCAGCAGATATGGACTAGCGGGAGGTAAAAGGGACACAGATACGCAGTATTTT

v_call: TRBV2
d_call: TRBD1
j_call: TRBJ2-5
clone_size: few
cdr3_aa: CASSEGRQGLETQYF
cdr3_nt: TGTGCCAGCAGTGAAGGTAGACAGGGTTTAGAGACCCAGTACTTC

v_call: TRBV4-1
d_call: -
j_call: TRBJ1-2
clone_size: -
cdr3_aa: CASSQGSGEHYGYTF
cdr3_nt: TGCGCCAGCAGCCAAGGATCTGGGGAGCACTATGGCTACACCTTC

v_call: TRBV20-1
d_call: TRBD2
j_call: TRBJ2-7
clone_size: -
cdr3_aa: CSARGALAGAYNEQYF
cdr3_nt: TGCAGTGCTAGAGGTGCGCTAGCGGGGGCCTACAATGAGCAGTACTTC

v_call: TRBV6-6
d_call: -
j_call: TRBJ1-6
clone_size: -
cdr3_aa: CASSYDGTDEDNSPLHF
cdr3_nt: TGTGCCAGCAGTTACGACGGGACGGACGAGGATAATTCACCCCTCCACTTT

v_call: TRBV29-1
d_call: -
j_call: TRBJ2-7
clone_size: -
cdr3_aa: CSAGGVYYEQYF
cdr3_nt: TGCAGCGCCGGAGGGGTTTACTACGAGCAGTACTTC

v_call: TRBV12-3/TRBV12-4
d_call: TRBD1
j_call: TRBJ1-6
clone_size: few
cdr3_aa: CASSFTRDRNSPLHF
cdr3_nt: TGTGCCAGCAGTTTTACCCGGGACAGAAATTCACCCCTCCACTTT

v_call: TRBV12-3/TRBV12-4
d_call: TRBD1
j_call: TRBJ2-7
clone_size: many
cdr3_aa: CASSSWATGGHYEQYF
cdr3_nt: TGTGCCAGCAGTTCCTGGGCGACAGGGGGTCACTACGAGCAGTACTTC

v_call: TRBV29-1
d_call: -
j_call: TRBJ2-6
clone_size: -
cdr3_aa: CSVDDKSGANVLTF
cdr3_nt: TGCAGCGTTGATGATAAGAGTGGGGCCAACGTCCTGACTTTC